This T cell receptor beta chain was obtained from a study of graft-versus-host responses after intestinal transplantation. Generated by immunoSEQ multiplex PCR, the TCRdb table keeps only in-frame clones and is missing some. This sample yields 120,000 or so clones, of which over 85% are seen a single time; 0.45% to 0.65% belongs to the top ten. General study findings and limits: Researchers found GvH clones in recipient marrow, and some showed up first in ileum or blood.

About this clone: Its target is not known.

CDR3 length equals 16 residues. The junction had 11 bases not matched to a gene; V was cut back by 4 bases and J by 4 bases. Per the germline V gene, CDR1 is SGHRS and CDR2 is YFSETQ. This specimen consisted of unstimulated CD8+ T cells sorted from spleen or lymph node cells, obtained before intestinal transplant. V and J are TRBV5-1 and TRBJ1-3; 7 bases line up with TRBD1. This TCR was recovered from a human donor who received an intestinal transplant. This CDR3 reads CASSGRETGVGNTIYF. CDR3 in DNA: TGCGCCAGCAGCGGACGGGAAACAGGGGTCGGAAACACCATATATTTT.